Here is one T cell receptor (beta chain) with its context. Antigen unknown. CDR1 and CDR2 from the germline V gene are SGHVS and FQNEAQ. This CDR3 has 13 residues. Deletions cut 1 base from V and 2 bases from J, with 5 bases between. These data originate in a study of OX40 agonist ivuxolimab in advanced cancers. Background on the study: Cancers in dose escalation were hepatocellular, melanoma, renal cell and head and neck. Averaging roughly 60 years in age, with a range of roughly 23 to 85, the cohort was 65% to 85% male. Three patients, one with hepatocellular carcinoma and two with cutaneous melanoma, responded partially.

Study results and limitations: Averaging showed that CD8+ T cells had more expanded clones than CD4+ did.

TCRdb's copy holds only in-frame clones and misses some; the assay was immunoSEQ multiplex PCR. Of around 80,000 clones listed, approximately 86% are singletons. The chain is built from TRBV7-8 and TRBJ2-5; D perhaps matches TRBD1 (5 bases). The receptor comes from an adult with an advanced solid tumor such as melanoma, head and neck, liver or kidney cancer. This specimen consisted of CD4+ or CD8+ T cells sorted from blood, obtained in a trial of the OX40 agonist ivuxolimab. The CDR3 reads CASSLGQQETQYF. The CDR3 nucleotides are TGTGCCAGCAGCTTAGGACAGCAAGAGACCCAGTACTTC.